The present entry profiles one T cell receptor beta chain with its context. Antigen specificity is unknown. A read error may produce the germline difference seen at one junction end. This sample stems from a study of OX40 agonist ivuxolimab in advanced cancers. Study details: The treatment was a fully human IgG2 OX40 agonist, ivuxolimab. Dose-escalation patients suffered from hepatocellular carcinoma, melanoma, renal cell or head and neck cancer.

The timepoints at which blood was sampled were baseline, cycle 4 day 1, and cycle 7 day 1. Germline V gene data show CDR1 as ENHRY and CDR2 as SYGVKD. CDR3 length equals 14 residues. Assay: immunoSEQ multiplex PCR; the TCRdb copy retains only in-frame clones and omits some. The data contain 15,000 or so clones, more than 65% of them seen just once; the ten biggest clones take up approximately 32%. Findings and limits, study-wide: At doses 0.1 to 3.0 mg/kg, CD4+ and CD8+ clones expanded.

Sequenced material: CD4+ or CD8+ T cells sorted from blood, taken in a trial of the OX40 agonist ivuxolimab. This chain uses TRBV10-3 with TRBJ2-7; tentative D call: TRBD2 (5 bases). This receptor was obtained from an adult with an advanced solid tumor such as melanoma, head and neck, liver or kidney cancer. This chain's CDR3 is CAIGERGIAYEQYF. CDR3 bases: TGTGCCATCGGTGAAAGAGGGATCGCCTACGAGCAGTACTTC.